This T cell receptor (beta chain) appears in the sequencing data of a study of response to subunit inactivated influenza vaccine. V was pared by 1 base and J by 8 bases, with 13 bases between. CDR1 LGHDT and CDR2 YNNKEL come from the germline V gene (reference sequence). CDR3 length: 14 residues. As regards this clonotype: What it binds is unknown.

Findings of the study overall: Researchers suggested that each seasonal influenza vaccination recruits few new T cells.

Each CDR3 protein gets one entry after TCRdb re-called the RT-PCR reads with MiXCR. The data contain roughly 700,000 distinct CDR3 sequences, around 16% of them seen just once; the ten biggest clones take up 9.5% to 13%. The receptor comes from a man aged 50 or older who received an inactivated influenza vaccine. The rearrangement links TRBV3-1 to TRBJ2-3, with a tentative D call TRBD2 (5 bases). The sequences come from PBMCs from blood, collected roughly 12 days after vaccination. CDR3 amino acids: CASSQAGKTGTQYF. CDR3 in DNA: TGTGCCAGCAGCCAAGCCGGGAAAACGGGTACGCAGTATTTT.